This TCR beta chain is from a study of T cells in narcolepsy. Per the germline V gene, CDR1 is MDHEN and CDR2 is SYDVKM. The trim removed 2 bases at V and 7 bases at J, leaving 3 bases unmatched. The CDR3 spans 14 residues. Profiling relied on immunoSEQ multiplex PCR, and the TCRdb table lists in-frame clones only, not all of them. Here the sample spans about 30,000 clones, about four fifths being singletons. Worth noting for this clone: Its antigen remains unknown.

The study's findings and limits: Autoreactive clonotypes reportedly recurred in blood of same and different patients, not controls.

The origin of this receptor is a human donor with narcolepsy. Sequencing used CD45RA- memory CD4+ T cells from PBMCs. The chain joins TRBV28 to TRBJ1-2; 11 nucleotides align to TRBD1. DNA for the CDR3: TGTGCCAGCAGTTTAGGACAGGGGGCTGGTGGCTACACCTTC. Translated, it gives CASSLGQGAGGYTF.